A single sample is the source of the 7 T cell receptor beta chains below, sequenced in a study of blood T cell repertoires in COVID-19. The repertoire was sequenced with immunoSEQ multiplex PCR; TCRdb's copy has only in-frame clones and lacks some. The table lists roughly 110,000 clones, over 80% of them singletons. The sample comprised peripheral blood. Receptor source: a woman between 50 and 59 years old with acute or convalescent COVID-19.

The V and J genes are TRBV29-1 and TRBJ2-7; 9 bases align to TRBD1. CDR1 is SQVTM, CDR2 ANQGSEA, per germline. With 4 bases clipped from V and 2 bases from J, the junction kept 3 bases outside the gene matches. The CDR3 totals 13 residues. CDR3 amino acids: CSVGTGVTYEQYF. The DNA of the CDR3 is TGCAGCGTTGGGACAGGGGTCACCTACGAGCAGTACTTC.

The chain carries TRBV28 and TRBJ2-1; 11 bases agree with TRBD1. CDR1 is MDHEN, CDR2 SYDVKM, per germline. The CDR3 length is 15 residues. After removal of 1 base from V and 8 bases from J, the junction contained 4 bases not matched to a gene. The CDR3 region is CASSLSGQGVDEQFF. In nucleotides, the CDR3 is TGTGCCAGCAGTTTATCGGGACAGGGGGTCGATGAGCAGTTCTTC. Using reference TRBV28 and TRBJ2-1 for the parts outside the CDR3, the full variable domain is DVKVTQSSRYLVKRTGEKVFLECVQDMDHENMFWYRQDPGLGLRLIYFSYDVKMKEKGDIPEGYSVSREKKERFSLILESASTNQTSMYLCASSLSGQGVDEQFFGPGTRLTVL.

The chain recombines TRBV25-1 with TRBJ1-2; D may be TRBD1 (5 bases). The length of the CDR3 is 14 residues. With 3 bases removed from V and 4 bases from J, the gap between germline ends came to 12 bases. Germline V gives CDR1 MGHDK, CDR2 SYGVNS. This CDR3 is CASSEAGQAYGYTF. The CDR3, as DNA: TGTGCCAGCAGTGAGGCAGGGCAAGCCTATGGCTACACCTTC.

This clone was recorded once. The chain links TRBV2 to TRBJ2-5; D may be TRBD2 (7 bases). There are 14 residues in the CDR3. V was trimmed by 4 bases and J by 6 bases, leaving 15 bases between them. Germline V gene lookup returns CDR1 SNHLY and CDR2 FYNNEI. DNA for the CDR3: TGTGCCAGCAGTGGTGGGGGGGCAGGAAAGACCCAGTACTTC. Its translation is CASSGGGAGKTQYF. The entire variable domain, with the rest obtained from reference TRBV2 and TRBJ2-5, is as follows: EPEVTQTPSHQVTQMGQEVILRCVPISNHLYFYWYRQILGQKVEFLVSFYNNEISEKSEIFDDQFSVERPDGSNFTLKIRSTKLEDSAMYFCASSGGGAGKTQYFGPGTRLLVL.

This chain joins TRBV7-9 and TRBJ1-3; TRBD1 aligns across 9 bases. The germline gives CDR1 SEHNR, CDR2 FQNEAQ (reference sequence). There are 14 residues in the CDR3. The V segment lost 5 bases and the J segment 5 bases; nucleotides outside the gene matches: 4. The CDR3 loop is CASSPGQGRNTIYF. The CDR3 region has the DNA TGTGCCAGCAGCCCCGGACAGGGGAGAAACACCATATATTTT.

This chain connects TRBV10-1 to TRBJ1-1; no clear D gene. The CDR3 is 12 residues long. Germline V gene lookup returns CDR1 WNHNN and CDR2 SYGVQD (reference sequence). The V gene lost 8 bases and the J gene lost 6 bases, with 13 bases spanning the gap. CDR3 nucleotides: TGCGCCAGCCGGACGAGGGTCGCTGAAGCTTTCTTT. Residues: CASRTRVAEAFF.

This clone was counted once. The genes are TRBV6-2 or TRBV6-3 and TRBJ2-4; 7 bases map to TRBD1. The V gene end was trimmed by 5 bases and the J gene end by 8 bases; junction bases not matched to a gene: 3. Looked up from germline, CDR1 is MNHEY and CDR2 is SVGEGT. The CDR3 length is 12 residues. CDR3 nucleotides: TGTGCCAGCAGTAACAGGGGTGACATTCAGTACTTC. Its protein product is CASSNRGDIQYF.